The T cell receptor beta chain under discussion was sequenced for a study of regulatory T cells in long-lasting Graves disease. General study findings and limits: It was in persistent disease that TRBV28, TRBJ1-2 and TRBJ2-5 were favored. Persistent cases of Graves' showed reduced TCR diversity relative to newly diagnosed patients.

The CDR3 totals 13 residues. V was cut by 6 bases and J by 8 bases, with 13 bases left in between. Germline loops: CDR1 MNHNS, CDR2 SASEGT. To make TCR beta libraries, researchers used iRepertoire HTBI primers and Arm-PCR of CDR3 regions. TCRdb ran MiXCR on the multiplex PCR reads and lists one entry per CDR3 protein. The data contain approximately 470,000 distinct CDR3 sequences, about a fifth of them singletons. The time point denotes: persistent/refractory GD, antithyroid drugs over 5 years with positive TRAb. With RNA extracted from PBMCs as input, the TCR library was made. This clonotype was observed a few times. What it binds is not known.

V and J are TRBV6-1 and TRBJ1-4; D unclear. The material was peripheral blood mononuclear cells (PBMCs), obtained when the disease was refractory, from a patient treated with antithyroid drugs. This TCR came from a female donor with Graves disease. CDR3 sequence: CASSPDGYEKLFF. DNA for the CDR3: TGTGCCAGCAGCCCGGACGGGTACGAAAAACTGTTTTTT.